This T cell receptor (beta chain) derives from a study of regulatory T cells in long-lasting Graves disease (dated by TCRdb to 2020 to 2022). In the study overall: Patients with newly diagnosed Graves' disease had been on antithyroid drugs for under 3 months. This study used TCR sequencing and RNA sequencing of peripheral blood to compare persistent Graves' disease patients against newly diagnosed Graves' disease patients. The study was registered as a clinical trial and conducted in China. A total of 35 or so samples were covered by TCR sequencing, comprising approximately 13 persistent and 20 or so newly diagnosed Graves' disease patients.

Points the paper makes about the study in general: Preferential use of TRBV28, TRBJ1-2 and TRBJ2-5 was observed in persistent disease, whereas TRBV20-1 and TRBJ2-1 were favored in newly diagnosed disease. Persistent patients shared more public clonotypes among themselves (2,741) than newly diagnosed patients did (about 970). Only peripheral blood was studied, because thyroid tissue, the primary lesion, was inaccessible. The small sample size was acknowledged by the authors as a limitation that may reduce accuracy. Compared with newly diagnosed patients, persistent Graves' disease patients had lower TCR Shannon entropy and fewer highly expanded clones, which suggests clonal expansion. Only the TCR beta chain was sequenced and analyzed.

Library generation was performed with multiplex PCR. The sequencer listed for this sample is Illumina HiSeq 4000. CDR3 regions were amplified by Arm-PCR with iRepertoire HTBI primers to construct TCR beta libraries. Gel purification was performed on PCR products prior to sequencing. Per the authors' processing: Gene usage analysis of CDR3 amino acid clonotypes used the 55 to 65 TRBV and 11 to 15 TRBJ segments found across samples. COPE and FqMerger were used to merge filtered high-quality paired reads into contigs. BLAST was used to align contigs to the IMGT TRBV, TRBD and TRBJ reference genes, and CDR3 was defined following IMGT. Any clonotype with a frequency above 0.1% was classified as a highly expanded clone. Shannon entropy served as the measure of repertoire diversity, while the Gini coefficient captured V-J evenness. Public clonotypes were defined as clonotypes shared by more than one individual. TCRdb's own reprocessing of the public reads used fastp at Q25 and MiXCR and kept productive beta chains. Identical CDR3 protein sequences are pooled into one entry, listed with their most common genes and DNA. None of the V and J calls come from the authors' own analysis; TCRdb made them. The sample table shows about 450,000 distinct CDR3 sequences, and about a sixth are seen once. The top ten hold around 11% of the sample.

The CDR1 and CDR2 encoded by the germline V gene are SGHTA and FQGTGA. V drops 2 bases and J drops 2 bases, leaving 15 bases in between. The CDR3 contains 17 residues, cysteine and phenylalanine counted. Just the 51-base CDR3 DNA is kept, in frame starting at base 1. The time point label here, explained by the study, means: newly diagnosed GD, antithyroid drugs for less than 3 months. For both TCR sequencing and RNA sequencing, RNA was extracted from PBMCs using TRIzol. Graves' disease was diagnosed according to American Thyroid Association guidelines. Recruitment of patients was carried out at an endocrinology department in Xi'an, China. Each patient gave roughly 8.4 milliliters of peripheral blood, collected in an EDTA anticoagulant tube. Ficoll Paque Plus density gradient separation was used to isolate PBMCs, and no additional T cell sorting was done. An Agilent 2100 Bioanalyzer and agarose gel were used to check RNA quality, and a NanoDrop 2000 was used to measure RNA concentration.

This clonotype has ten or more counts. Its antigen specificity is not known. Nothing much larger sits one base from this clone, and base qualities are not available. This same sample was also taken into another study, of T cells in Graves' hyperthyroidism and ophthalmopathy. That second publication adds: Stable Graves' hyperthyroidism was defined as the absence of progression to ophthalmopathy over 18 months of follow-up. The hyperthyroidism patients were between 18 and 65 years old and newly diagnosed, with a disease duration of less than 2 months. Patients with uncontrolled infections, other autoimmune diseases, pregnancy or lactation were excluded. Diagnoses were based on clinical symptoms, serum thyroxine and TRAb, thyroid ultrasound and orbital computed tomography. The TCR CDR3 was subjected to a first round of RT-PCR using the HTBI primer set and the Qiagen OneStep RT-PCR kit. Most expanded thyroid clonotypes (frequency above 0.001) were also detected in blood, a finding suggesting that blood repertoires may reflect thyroid immune responses. Ophthalmopathy was separated from stable hyperthyroidism by a 13 V-J signature model, with approximately 85% sensitivity and roughly 81% specificity obtained in cross-validation and 80%/75% obtained in testing. In validation, progression to ophthalmopathy was predicted by the model with approximately 67% sensitivity and 72% to 80% specificity, a median of around 6.5 months before onset. A discovery cohort of around 100 patients, approximately 44 with Graves' ophthalmopathy and about 60 with stable Graves' hyperthyroidism, was used to find distinguishing TCR V-J signatures. An independent validation cohort of about 19 hyperthyroidism patients and more than 15 patients who later progressed to ophthalmopathy tested prospective prediction of ophthalmopathy. The roughly 91 discovery patients were randomly split 7:3 into training and test sets. The study also compared thyroid tissue and blood T-cell repertoires from over 5 Graves' hyperthyroidism patients. After blood sampling, hyperthyroidism patients were treated with methimazole at a starting dose of 30 mg daily, and ophthalmopathy patients were treated with high-dose intravenous methylprednisolone. The libraries were constructed in a second round of multiplex PCR and then size-selected and purified. The libraries were sequenced on an Illumina HiSeq2000 using paired-end 100 bp reads. SOAPnuke was used to process the raw data, with reads discarded if the reads contained adapters or uncalled bases, had a mean Phred below 15, or lacked an exact constant-primer or identifier match. COPE v1.2.5 was used to merge high-quality paired reads, and clonotypes were defined as unique nucleotide sequences. Clonotypes were aligned to IMGT TRBV, TRBD and TRBJ reference segments using MiTCR v1.1. Analysis was restricted to V-J combinations with a frequency above 0.0001, which covered 99% to 99.2% of repertoires. The TCS score was defined as the ratio of F50 (clonal expansion) to E x V (chaos), calculated using BLOSUM62-based TCRdist between CDR3 peptides within each V-J. Welch's t-statistics and random forest reduced just over 500 V-J features to roughly 13, which were used in a naive Bayes classifier (R e1071). No statistical method was used to fix the sample size in advance, and group allocation was not hidden from the investigators. The paper describes TCR Vbeta CDR3 sequencing of 130 to 150 peripheral blood samples, made up of about 41 ophthalmopathy patients, 70 to 75 hyperthyroidism patients and 17 progressor patients.

Sequences were derived from peripheral blood mononuclear cells (PBMCs), sampled at new diagnosis, from a patient treated with antithyroid drugs. Rearrangement joined TRBV7-3 to TRBJ2-2; the D gene cannot be resolved reliably. This clonotype originated in a young woman with Graves disease. Donor details come from another sample of the same person, matched by shared clones. This receptor has the CDR3 CASSLGVRLANTGELFF. Here is the DNA: TGTGCCAGCAGCTTAGGAGTCCGGCTCGCTAACACCGGGGAGCTGTTTTTT.